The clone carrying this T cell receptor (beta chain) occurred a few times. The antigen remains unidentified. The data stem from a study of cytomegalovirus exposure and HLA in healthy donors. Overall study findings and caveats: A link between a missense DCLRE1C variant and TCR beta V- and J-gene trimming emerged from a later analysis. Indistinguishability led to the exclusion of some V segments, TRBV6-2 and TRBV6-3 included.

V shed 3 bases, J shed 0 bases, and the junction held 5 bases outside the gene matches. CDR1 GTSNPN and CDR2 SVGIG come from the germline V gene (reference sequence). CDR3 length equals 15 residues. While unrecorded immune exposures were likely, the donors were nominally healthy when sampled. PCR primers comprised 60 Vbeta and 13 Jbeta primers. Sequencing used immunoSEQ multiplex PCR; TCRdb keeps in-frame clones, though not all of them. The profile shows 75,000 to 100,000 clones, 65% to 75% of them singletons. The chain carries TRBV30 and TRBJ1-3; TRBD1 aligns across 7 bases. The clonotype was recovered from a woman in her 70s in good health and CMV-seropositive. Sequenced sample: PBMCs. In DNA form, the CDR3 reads TGTGCCTGGAGGAAGGACAGGATCTCTGGAAACACCATATATTTT. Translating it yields CAWRKDRISGNTIYF.